These 14 T cell receptor beta chains came from one sample sequenced in a study of shared clonotypes between healthy human individuals. Measured with immunoSEQ multiplex PCR; TCRdb has only the in-frame clones, and not every one. The sample includes 1.4 million to 1.5 million clones, roughly 97% of them seen just once. The sample consisted of naive CD4+ T cells sorted from blood. Subset defined: CD45RA+ positively selected. The receptors were sampled from a man aged 30 to 45 in good health.

The rearrangement joins TRBV7-6 to TRBJ1-1; 7 bases agree with TRBD1. Germline V gene sequence: CDR1 SGHVS, CDR2 FNYEAQ. The CDR3 length is 13 residues. With V trimmed by 5 bases and J by 5 bases, 5 bases remained unmatched. CDR3 DNA: TGTGCCAGCAGCCCGAGACAGGGAACTGAAGCTTTCTTT. Translation: CASSPRQGTEAFF.

The gene calls are TRBV19 and TRBJ1-1; 7 bases are a match to TRBD1. With V trimmed by 6 bases and J by 7 bases, 2 bases remained unmatched. Per germline, CDR1 LNHDA and CDR2 SQIVND (reference sequence). The CDR3 has 11 amino acids. In DNA form, the CDR3 reads TGTGCCAGTAGGCGACAGGGTGAAGCTTTCTTT. The encoded protein is CASRRQGEAFF.

The rearrangement links TRBV27 to TRBJ2-3, with D maybe TRBD1 (5 bases). The ends were cut back, 6 bases at V and 4 bases at J, with 14 bases in the middle. The length of the CDR3 is 14 residues. Per the germline V gene, CDR1 is MNHEY and CDR2 is SMNVEV (reference sequence). The CDR3 nucleotides read TGTGCCAGCAGCTGGGGCAGCAGCTCAGATACGCAGTATTTT. Translated: CASSWGSSSDTQYF.

The V and J genes are TRBV18 and TRBJ2-5; 10 bases fit TRBD2. Germline V CDR1 and CDR2: KGHSH, LQKENI. V shed 4 bases and J 3 bases; nucleotides not matched to a gene: 11. There are 17 residues in the CDR3. The CDR3 DNA sequence: TGTGCCAGCTCACTCGCCACAGGACTAGCGGCAGAAGAGACCCAGTACTTC. Encoded protein: CASSLATGLAAEETQYF.

The chain has TRBV10-1 and TRBJ2-3; 8 nucleotides line up with TRBD2. CDR1 is WNHNN and CDR2 is SYGVQD in the germline V gene (reference sequence). The CDR3 covers 16 residues. The junction had 6 bases not matched to a gene; V was cut back by 4 bases and J by 0 bases. Here the CDR3 DNA reads TGCGCCAGCAGTGGCCCAGCGGGAGCTAGCACAGATACGCAGTATTTT. It is translated as CASSGPAGASTDTQYF.

The chain uses TRBV28 and TRBJ1-2; 9 nucleotides align to TRBD1. V gave up 5 bases and J gave up 3 bases; unmatched junction bases: 7. Per germline, CDR1 MDHEN and CDR2 SYDVKM. The CDR3 consists of 15 residues. The CDR3 protein is CASSPSGQGDYGYTF. The CDR3 bases are TGTGCCAGCAGTCCTTCGGGACAGGGTGACTATGGCTACACCTTC.

The chain carries TRBV11-3 and TRBJ2-1, with 8 bases that match TRBD1. CDR1 SGHNT and CDR2 YENEEA come from the germline V gene. J gave up 5 bases and V 5 bases, and 11 bases lay outside the gene matches. This CDR3 region has 16 residues. The CDR3, as DNA: TGTGCCAGCAGCGCCGGAGATGGGACAGGAGACAATGAGCAGTTCTTC. Translation gives CASSAGDGTGDNEQFF.

This chain connects TRBV18 to TRBJ1-1; TRBD1 is a possible D gene (5 bases). The V gene's germline CDR1 is KGHSH and CDR2 LQKENI. Between the trimmed V and J ends, which lost 2 bases and 0 bases, there was a span of 19 bases. This CDR3 has 18 amino acids. CDR3 coding DNA: TGTGCCAGCTCACCAGCCTCCGGGACGGCCTCAATGAACACTGAAGCTTTCTTT. Residues: CASSPASGTASMNTEAFF.

About this clone itself: Other DNA sequences in this sample translate to the same CDR3. The chain joins TRBV20-1 to TRBJ2-7; D may be TRBD1 or TRBD2 (5 bases each). Germline V gives CDR1 DFQATT, CDR2 SNEGSKA (reference sequence). The CDR3 is 11 residues long. V was trimmed by 5 bases and J by 6 bases, leaving 11 bases between them. The CDR3, as DNA: TGCAGTGCTGGGACCCCCTCCGAGCAGTACTTC. Its protein is CSAGTPSEQYF.

The gene calls are TRBV5-1 and TRBJ2-5; TRBD1 is a possible D gene (6 bases). Per the germline V gene, CDR1 is SGHRS and CDR2 is YFSETQ. V lost 1 base to trimming and J lost 2 bases, with 12 bases between them. The CDR3 contains 15 residues. The CDR3 here is CASSLRPGEQETQYF. Here the CDR3 DNA reads TGCGCCAGCAGCTTGCGGCCAGGGGAACAAGAGACCCAGTACTTC. The full variable domain, with the rest looked up from reference TRBV5-1 and TRBJ2-5, is KAGVTQTPRYLIKTRGQQVTLSCSPISGHRSVSWYQQTPGQGLQFLFEYFSETQRNKGNFPGRFSGRQFSNSRSEMNVSTLELGDSALYLCASSLRPGEQETQYFGPGTRLLVL.

V is TRBV30 and J is TRBJ1-5; D is possibly TRBD1 (5 bases). V was trimmed by 4 bases and J by 6 bases, leaving 19 bases between them. The CDR3 is made up of 15 amino acids. Per the germline V gene, CDR1 is GTSNPN and CDR2 is SVGIG (reference sequence). The CDR3 spells CAWTDVLGVGQPQHF. The CDR3 bases are TGTGCCTGGACGGACGTCTTAGGGGTTGGTCAGCCCCAGCATTTT. Variable domain in full (rest from reference TRBV30 and TRBJ1-5): SQTIHQWPATLVQPVGSPLSLECTVEGTSNPNLYWYRQAAGRGLQLLFYSVGIGQISSEVPQNLSASRPQDRQFILSSKKLLLSDSGFYLCAWTDVLGVGQPQHFGDGTRLSIL.

The chain is built from TRBV7-8 and TRBJ2-5; no firm D call. Germline V CDR1 and CDR2: SGHVS, FQNEAQ. The CDR3 contains 13 residues. Trimming shortened V by 3 bases and J by 1 base, and 6 bases separated the two germline ends. This chain's CDR3 is CASSLNAQETQYF. The CDR3 region has the DNA TGTGCCAGCAGCTTGAACGCCCAAGAGACCCAGTACTTC.

This chain links TRBV7-3 with TRBJ2-2, with TRBD2 as a possible D gene (6 bases). Trimming removed 4 bases at V and 1 base at J, with 7 bases between. Germline values: CDR1 SGHTA, CDR2 FQGTGA. The CDR3 extends over 14 amino acids. The CDR3 nucleotides read TGTGCCAGCAGCTACGGGAGGAACACCGGGGAGCTGTTTTTT. Protein sequence: CASSYGRNTGELFF.

The genes are TRBV7-3 and TRBJ2-7; 7 nucleotides line up with TRBD2. This CDR3 comprises 14 residues. V dropped 2 bases and J dropped 6; count of bases not matched to a gene: 7. CDR1 is SGHTA, CDR2 FQGTGA, per germline. In DNA, the CDR3 is TGTGCCAGCAGCTTACTTCCGGGAGGTCGCGAGCAGTACTTC. Amino acids: CASSLLPGGREQYF.